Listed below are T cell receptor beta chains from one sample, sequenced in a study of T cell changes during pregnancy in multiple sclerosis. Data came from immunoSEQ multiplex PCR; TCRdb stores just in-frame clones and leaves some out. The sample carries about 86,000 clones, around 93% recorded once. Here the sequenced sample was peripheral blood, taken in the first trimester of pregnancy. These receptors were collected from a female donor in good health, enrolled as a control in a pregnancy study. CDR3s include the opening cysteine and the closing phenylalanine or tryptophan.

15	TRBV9	CASSVMGQGNEKLFF
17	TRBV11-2	CASSLAHRDRVFLIWFF
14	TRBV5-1	CASSLETGARGYTF
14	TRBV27	CASSPPGWVSPLHF
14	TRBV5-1	CASSLAGGGETQYF
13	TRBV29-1	CSARQGARTEAFF
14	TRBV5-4	CASSSDRVGNTIYF
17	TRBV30	CAWNATTDRVETGELFF
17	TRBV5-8	CASSLKGGLSYNSPLHF
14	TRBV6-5	CASRADRGPYEQYF
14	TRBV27	CASTPTRGNSPLHF
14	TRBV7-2	CASRQTSGAGEQYF
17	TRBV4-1	CASSQGGTGVSKNIQYF
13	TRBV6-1	CASSEGTLYGYTF
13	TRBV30	CAWSPRRGGELFF
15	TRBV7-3	CASSFSTGVNYGYTF
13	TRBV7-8	CASSSGGLDTQYF
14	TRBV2	CARVDPGGYYGYTF
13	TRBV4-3	CASSRDNNYGYTF
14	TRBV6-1	CASSSQGGSQPQHF
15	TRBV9	CASSVGGGWTGELFF